This T cell receptor (beta chain) came from a study of T cell clonality in common variable immunodeficiency. This table comes from immunoSEQ multiplex PCR, and its TCRdb copy is limited to in-frame clones, with some not included. The repertoire yields more than 30,000 clones, none seen only once; the top ten contain 4% to 5.5%. This clone was seen repeatedly, ten times or more. Other DNA sequences within the sample encode an identical CDR3. The receptor was isolated from a person between 18 and 75 years old in good health. Source material: peripheral blood mononuclear cells.

The sequenced CDR3 bases are TGTGCCAGTACCATTTCCCACCAAGCGGGAGATAATGAAAAA. This sequence encodes CASTISHQAGDNEK. The whole CDR3 sequence reads CASTISHQAGDNEKLFF. The chain couples TRBV19 to TRBJ1-4, with D unresolved. The CDR3 end lies 3 residues beyond the end of the read and is filled in from the germline J gene. The germline V gene encodes CDR1 LNHDA and CDR2 SQIVND (reference sequence). V lost 7 bases to trimming and J lost 4 bases, with 22 bases between them. CDR3 size: 17 residues. Looking up the rest from reference TRBV19 and TRBJ1-4 gives the full variable domain: DGGITQSPKYLFRKEGQNVTLSCEQNLNHDAMYWYRQDPGQGLRLIYYSQIVNDFQKGDIAEGYSVSREKKESFPLTVTSAQKNPTAFYLCASTISHQAGDNEKLFFGSGTQLSVL.